One sample yielded the 11 T cell receptor beta chains listed below, sequenced in a study of CD8+ T cells in alopecia areata. Extracted RNA was reverse transcribed into cDNA, the sequencing template. TCRdb's copy holds only in-frame clones and misses some; the assay was immunoSEQ multiplex PCR. The sample has 90,000 to 120,000 clones, under 60% seen once. Sequenced input: NKG2D-low CD8+ T cells sorted from blood. Receptors were obtained from a human donor with alopecia areata.

The V and J genes are TRBV2 and TRBJ2-3; D is undetermined. The CDR3 runs 11 residues. The germline V and J ends were trimmed by 8 bases and 3 bases, with 6 bases remaining between them. CDR1 is SNHLY and CDR2 is FYNNEI in the germline V gene. The CDR3, as DNA: TGTGCCAGCGTGGGGACAGATACGCAGTATTTT. Translated, it gives CASVGTDTQYF.

CDR3 in amino acids: CASGTGSGRYEQYF. The CDR3 DNA follows: TGTGCCAGCGGAACCGGGAGCGGGAGGTACGAGCAGTACTTC. V usage is TRBV4-2 and J usage is TRBJ2-7; TRBD2 aligns across 9 bases. Losses at the gene ends were 8 bases for V and 4 bases for J; bases not matched to a gene: 9. Germline CDR1 LGHNA, CDR2 YNFKEQ. This CDR3 comprises 14 residues.

In this sample, this clone turned up a few times. The chain employs TRBV5-4 and TRBJ2-1; 9 nucleotides align to TRBD2. The CDR3 is 16 residues long. The V and J ends lost 1 base and 2 bases, in that order; junction bases with no gene match: 4. The germline V gene has CDR1 SGHNT and CDR2 YYREEE (reference sequence). CDR3 DNA sequence: TGTGCCAGCAGCTTGTTCGAGCGGGAGGCCTACAATGAGCAGTTCTTC. It encodes CASSLFEREAYNEQFF.

V is TRBV6-1 and J is TRBJ1-1; D perhaps matches TRBD1 (6 bases). This CDR3 is 14 amino acids long. Germline V lookup: CDR1 MNHNS, CDR2 SASEGT. The V end lost 8 bases, the J end lost 3 bases, and 16 bases lay between the germline ends. The CDR3 loop reads CASGLGGRDTEAFF. The CDR3 DNA follows: TGTGCCAGCGGTCTAGGGGGTCGGGACACTGAAGCTTTCTTT.

This sequence joins TRBV11-2 and TRBJ2-7; the match to TRBD1 covers 11 bases. V dropped 5 bases and J dropped 4; count of bases not matched to a gene: 4. This CDR3 has 14 amino acids. Germline V gives CDR1 SGHAT, CDR2 FQNNGV. The CDR3 sequence is CASSVGQGAYEQYF. The CDR3 region has the DNA TGTGCCAGCAGCGTCGGACAGGGGGCGTACGAGCAGTACTTC.

This chain uses TRBV30 with TRBJ1-4, with 7 nucleotides matching TRBD1. The CDR3 loop spans 17 amino acids. Looked up from germline, CDR1 is GTSNPN and CDR2 is SVGIG (reference sequence). With 1 base clipped from V and 5 bases from J, the junction kept 13 bases outside the gene matches. In nucleotides, the CDR3 is TGTGCCTGGAGTGATGATCCAGGACAGGCTTTAAATGAAAAACTGTTTTTT. It yields the protein CAWSDDPGQALNEKLFF.

This clone was detected only a few times. The rearrangement uses TRBV19 and TRBJ2-7; TRBD1 agrees at 8 bases. The J segment lost 4 bases and the V segment lost 5 bases, leaving 4 bases of the junction unmatched. CDR1 is LNHDA and CDR2 is SQIVND in the germline V gene (reference sequence). CDR3 size: 13 residues. The CDR3 here is CASSHGTGYEQYF. As DNA, the CDR3 is TGTGCCAGTAGTCACGGGACAGGATACGAGCAGTACTTC.

The chain has TRBV15 and TRBJ2-7; no reliable D call. Trimming removed 5 bases from V and 5 bases from J, with 13 bases in between. The germline V gene has CDR1 LNHNV and CDR2 YYDKDF (reference sequence). The CDR3 length is 13 residues. CDR3 in DNA: TGTGCCACCAGCGATTTAGCCACCGACGAGCAGTACTTC. This gives the protein CATSDLATDEQYF.

The chain carries TRBV14 and TRBJ2-5; 8 positions agree with TRBD1. After removal of 4 bases from V and 9 bases from J, the junction contained 13 bases not matched to a gene. Germline V lookup: CDR1 SGHDN, CDR2 FVKESK. The CDR3 sequence is 15 residues long. For the CDR3, the DNA is TGTGCCAGCAGCCCACATCGGACAGGGAACGTACCCCAGTACTTC. Encoded protein: CASSPHRTGNVPQYF.

V gene TRBV7-9 combines with J gene TRBJ2-1, with 12 bases matching TRBD2. V dropped 4 bases and J dropped 8; count of bases not matched to a gene: 15. This CDR3 spans 18 amino acids. Germline loops: CDR1 SEHNR, CDR2 FQNEAQ (reference sequence). CDR3 loop: CASSSTTPLAGGPHEQFF. Here the CDR3 DNA reads TGTGCCAGCAGCTCCACCACTCCTCTAGCGGGAGGGCCCCATGAGCAGTTCTTC.

This clone was detected a few times. This chain connects TRBV5-4 to TRBJ2-7; D may be TRBD1 or TRBD2 (6 bases each). Germline V gene data show CDR1 as SGHNT and CDR2 as YYREEE (reference sequence). The ends were cut back, 5 bases at V and 3 bases at J, with 9 bases in the middle. The CDR3 is 12 residues long. The CDR3 DNA is TGTGCCAGCAGAAGGGGGGACTACGAGCAGTACTTC. Its protein is CASRRGDYEQYF. Full variable domain (remainder filled in from reference TRBV5-4 and TRBJ2-7): ETGVTQSPTHLIKTRGQQVTLRCSSQSGHNTVSWYQQALGQGPQFIFQYYREEENGRGNFPPRFSGLQFPNYSSELNVNALELDDSALYLCASRRGDYEQYFGPGTRLTVT.